These 25 T cell receptor beta chains were all obtained from the same sample, sequenced in a study of T-cell reconstitution after alpha-beta-depleted transplantation in children. Unique molecular identifiers were used in preparing the TCRbeta library. TCRdb passed the PCR reads through MiXCR, listing each CDR3 protein once. Here the sample spans about 580,000 distinct CDR3 sequences, 23% being singletons. Source: PBMCs, mostly from graft donor cells, taken 360 days after TCRalphabeta/CD19-depleted stem cell transplant. The receptors stem from a boy younger than two who had a stem cell transplant for acute myeloid leukemia, so the T cells may come from the graft donor.

This clonotype was counted a few times. The chain couples TRBV12-3 or TRBV12-4 to TRBJ1-1; D gene ambiguous. The V end lost 1 base, the J end lost 10 bases, and 10 bases lay between the germline ends. This CDR3 is 12 amino acids long. CDR3 loop: CASSLVSVRAFF. In DNA form, the CDR3 reads TGTGCCAGCAGTTTAGTGTCTGTAAGAGCTTTCTTT.

This clonotype was detected many times. The CDR3 DNA reads TGCGCCAGCAGCCAAGATTTAGGCAGGGGACAGCCCCAGCATTTT. Translating it yields CASSQDLGRGQPQHF. The rearrangement joins TRBV4-3 to TRBJ1-5; TRBD1 might be the D (6 bases). V was shortened by 0 bases and J by 7 bases, with 13 bases between the two germline ends. This CDR3 spans 15 amino acids. Per the germline V gene, CDR1 is LGHNA and CDR2 is YSLEER.

The genes are TRBV12-3 or TRBV12-4 and TRBJ2-7, with 7 bases that match TRBD1. Unmatched junction bases numbered 5, after V lost 3 bases and J lost 0 bases. This CDR3 spans 15 amino acids. The CDR3 sequence: CASSLDRTSSYEQYF. The DNA of the CDR3 is TGTGCCAGCAGTTTGGACAGGACGAGCTCCTACGAGCAGTACTTC.

J is TRBJ2-5 and V is TRBV29-1, with a tentative D call TRBD2 (6 bases). The germline V and J ends were trimmed by 4 bases and 4 bases, with 13 bases remaining between them. The germline V gene encodes CDR1 SQVTM and CDR2 ANQGSEA. CDR3 length equals 13 residues. CDR3 protein: CSVVRGKGETQYF. The CDR3 bases are TGCAGCGTTGTGCGGGGAAAGGGAGAGACCCAGTACTTC.

This clonotype was detected many times. The V gene is TRBV12-3 or TRBV12-4, the J gene TRBJ2-7, with TRBD1 matching over 11 bases. V was clipped by 3 bases and J by 2 bases; unmatched bases: 6. The length of the CDR3 is 16 residues. The CDR3 sequence: CASSFDWTGGAYEQYV. CDR3 DNA sequence: TGTGCCAGCAGTTTCGATTGGACAGGGGGCGCCTACGAGCAGTACGTC.

This clonotype showed up many times. The J gene is TRBJ2-5, the V gene TRBV7-8; possibly TRBD2 for D (6 bases). The V end lost 5 bases, the J end lost 2 bases, and 15 bases lay between the germline ends. The CDR3 is 15 amino acids. Germline CDR1 reads SGHVS; CDR2 reads FQNEAQ. CDR3 sequence: CASSQWRLVQETQYF. The CDR3 coding sequence is TGTGCCAGCAGCCAGTGGAGACTAGTTCAAGAGACCCAGTACTTC.

The sample holds a few counts of this clonotype. The rearrangement joins TRBV6-2 or TRBV6-3 to TRBJ2-3; D remains ambiguous. V was clipped by 2 bases and J by 4 bases, with 1 base between them. This CDR3 has 11 amino acids. The germline V gene has CDR1 MNHEY and CDR2 SVGEGT. The CDR3, as DNA: TGTGCCAGCAGTTACCCAGATACGCAGTATTTT. It yields the protein CASSYPDTQYF.

The chain combines TRBV10-1 with TRBJ2-1; 7 nucleotides line up with TRBD2. Trimming cost V 3 bases and J 8 bases; bases outside gene matches: 13. Germline V gene data show CDR1 as WNHNN and CDR2 as SYGVQD (reference sequence). CDR3 length: 16 amino acids. The CDR3 is CASSDSGGTPIDEQFF. In DNA form, the CDR3 reads TGCGCCAGCAGTGATTCCGGGGGGACCCCCATCGATGAGCAGTTCTTC.

This clonotype was observed a few times. The gene calls are TRBV20-1 and TRBJ2-5; 12 nucleotides agree with TRBD2. This CDR3 has 16 amino acids. Trimming took 1 base from V and 5 from J; bases not matched to a gene: 8. Germline CDR1 reads DFQATT; CDR2 reads SNEGSKA (reference sequence). DNA for the CDR3: TGCAGTGCTAGAGTCGGACTAGCGGGGTTCCAGGAGACCCAGTACTTC. Translated, it gives CSARVGLAGFQETQYF.

This clonotype was recorded many times. This chain's CDR3 is CASSPDFRQSRGQYF. In DNA form, the CDR3 reads TGTGCCAGCAGCCCGGACTTCCGACAGAGCCGAGGGCAGTACTTC. This chain joins TRBV7-2 and TRBJ2-7; D possibly uses TRBD1 or TRBD2 (5 bases each). With 5 bases removed from V and 9 bases from J, the gap between germline ends came to 23 bases. CDR3 length: 15 amino acids. Germline V gene lookup returns CDR1 SGHTA and CDR2 FQGNSA.

In this sample, this clonotype turned up many times. The rearrangement uses TRBV20-1 and TRBJ2-1; D might be TRBD2 (6 bases). The CDR3 length is 15 residues. Trimming left V 6 bases short and J 3 bases short, with 18 bases between. The V gene's germline CDR1 is DFQATT and CDR2 SNEGSKA (reference sequence). The CDR3 region is CSAGEDSAIYNEQFF. DNA for the CDR3: TGCAGTGCGGGGGAGGACTCAGCGATCTACAATGAGCAGTTCTTC.

The V call is TRBV10-1, the J call TRBJ1-1; the D is unclear. Germline V gives CDR1 WNHNN, CDR2 SYGVQD (reference sequence). This CDR3 is built from 15 residues. V lost 3 bases and J 0 bases, leaving 11 bases between the germline ends. CDR3 region: CASSDDGALNTEAFF. Here the CDR3 DNA reads TGCGCCAGCAGTGATGACGGAGCTCTGAACACTGAAGCTTTCTTT.

In its sample, this clonotype was seen many times. The chain employs TRBV13 and TRBJ1-3; 7 nucleotides line up with TRBD1. CDR3 size: 17 residues. J lost 0 bases, V lost 5 bases, and 10 bases had no gene match. Germline V gene data show CDR1 as PRHDT and CDR2 as FYEKMQ (reference sequence). The CDR3 sequence is CASSQGGTIFSGNTIYF. CDR3 nucleotide sequence: TGTGCCAGCAGCCAAGGGGGCACTATTTTCTCTGGAAACACCATATATTTT.

This clonotype was seen a handful of times. V usage is TRBV20-1 and J usage is TRBJ2-4; maybe TRBD2 (6 bases). In germline, CDR1 is DFQATT, CDR2 SNEGSKA (reference sequence). The CDR3 has 13 residues. V was cut by 3 bases and J by 5 bases, with 11 bases left in between. The chain's CDR3 is CSARRDWENIQYF. CDR3 nucleotide sequence: TGCAGTGCTAGGAGGGACTGGGAAAACATTCAGTACTTC.

The genes are TRBV12-3 or TRBV12-4 and TRBJ1-3; 7 bases line up with TRBD1. CDR3 length: 17 amino acids. V shed 6 bases and J 1 base; nucleotides not matched to a gene: 12. CDR3 sequence: CASSLRGEGASGNTIYF. The DNA for the CDR3 is TGTGCCAGCAGCCTCCGTGGCGAGGGGGCTTCTGGAAACACCATATATTTT.

This chain uses TRBV15 with TRBJ1-5, with D uncertain. The CDR3 extends over 15 amino acids. Per the germline V gene, CDR1 is LNHNV and CDR2 is YYDKDF (reference sequence). Trimming took 0 bases from V and 6 from J, leaving 12 bases between them. Written as DNA, the CDR3 is TGTGCCACCAGCAGAGATTCCGGGGTGCGTCAGCCCCAGCATTTT. Amino acids: CATSRDSGVRQPQHF.

CDR3 nucleotide sequence: TGCGCCAGCAGCCAGGGGCATCATCGTCAGGGGGGGACCCAGTACTTC. Its protein is CASSQGHHRQGGTQYF. The chain recombines TRBV4-3 with TRBJ2-5; tentatively, D is TRBD1 (7 bases). CDR3 length equals 16 residues. Germline V lookup: CDR1 LGHNA, CDR2 YSLEER. Trimming took 3 bases from V and 7 from J, leaving 21 bases between them.

CDR3 nucleotides: TGTGCCAGCAGCTCCACCCTAGCTTATGCGGGCGAGCAGTTCTTC. It yields the protein CASSSTLAYAGEQFF. The chain employs TRBV7-3 and TRBJ2-1; D is possibly TRBD2 (5 bases). Germline CDR1 reads SGHTA; CDR2 reads FQGTGA. Trimming shortened V by 4 bases and J by 10 bases, and 20 bases separated the two germline ends. CDR3 length: 15 amino acids.

This clonotype was seen more than once but under ten times. The chain employs TRBV10-3 and TRBJ2-7, with TRBD2 as a possible D gene (5 bases). The CDR3 has 13 amino acids. The germline V and J ends were trimmed by 3 bases and 0 bases, with 6 bases remaining between them. The germline gives CDR1 ENHRY, CDR2 SYGVKD. The CDR3 DNA follows: TGTGCCATCAGTGAAGACTACTCCTACGAGCAGTACGTC. This gives the protein CAISEDYSYEQYV.

This chain joins TRBV6-1 and TRBJ1-1; possible D gene TRBD1, 6 bases. Germline values: CDR1 MNHNS, CDR2 SASEGT. The CDR3 spans 14 residues. The V end lost 6 bases, the J end lost 5 bases, and 16 bases lay between the germline ends. The CDR3 reads CASRQSQGRTEAFF. The CDR3 region has the DNA TGTGCCAGCAGACAAAGCCAGGGGAGGACTGAAGCTTTCTTT.

This clonotype has just a few counts. The chain combines TRBV11-2 with TRBJ2-7, with 13 bases that match TRBD2. The CDR3 extends over 17 amino acids. Germline V gives CDR1 SGHAT, CDR2 FQNNGV. V was clipped by 5 bases and J by 0 bases; unmatched bases: 7. DNA for the CDR3: TGTGCCAGCAGCCCCCAGGGACTAGCGGGGCCCTCCTACGAGCAGTACTTC. Translating it yields CASSPQGLAGPSYEQYF. The full variable domain, completed using reference TRBV11-2 and TRBJ2-7, is EAGVAQSPRYKIIEKRQSVAFWCNPISGHATLYWYQQILGQGPKLLIQFQNNGVVDDSQLPKDRFSAERLKGVDSTLKIQPAKLEDSAVYLCASSPQGLAGPSYEQYFGPGTRLTVT.

The table lists this clonotype with a few counts. The chain carries TRBV20-1 and TRBJ2-1, with 9 bases lining up with TRBD2. Looked up from germline, CDR1 is DFQATT and CDR2 is SNEGSKA (reference sequence). V was pared by 4 bases and J by 5 bases, with 9 bases of the junction left unmatched. This CDR3 spans 15 amino acids. The CDR3 reads CSANLWRGGDNEQFF. For the CDR3, the DNA is TGCAGTGCTAATTTATGGCGGGGGGGAGACAATGAGCAGTTCTTC.

The V and J genes are TRBV7-2 and TRBJ2-1; 9 bases are shared with TRBD2. V dropped 1 base and J dropped 5; count of bases not matched to a gene: 9. Germline CDR1 SGHTA, CDR2 FQGNSA. The CDR3 runs 17 residues. In nucleotides, the CDR3 is TGTGCCAGCAGCTTAGGGGTATGGCGGGGGGGCAACAATGAGCAGTTCTTC. Translating it yields CASSLGVWRGGNNEQFF.

On this clonotype itself: Compared with germline, one end of the junction differs, possibly owing to a read error. The chain carries TRBV28 and TRBJ1-5; 7 bases agree with TRBD1. Germline V gene data show CDR1 as MDHEN and CDR2 as SYDVKM. CDR3 length: 15 amino acids. In DNA, the CDR3 is TGTGCCAGCAGTGGATTGGGACAGTACAATCAGCCACAGCATTTT. Amino acids: CASSGLGQYNQPQHF.

The table lists this clonotype with many counts. V gene TRBV2 combines with J gene TRBJ1-6; D is ambiguous. The CDR3 is 15 amino acids. Per the germline V gene, CDR1 is SNHLY and CDR2 is FYNNEI. Trimming pared 4 bases from V and 7 bases from J, leaving 14 bases between. CDR3 bases: TGTGCCAGCAGTGGGGCCATGACCCGCAATTCACCCCTCCACTTT. Its translation is CASSGAMTRNSPLHF.